This T cell receptor (beta chain) was captured by sequencing in a study of response to subunit inactivated influenza vaccine (dated by TCRdb to the late 2010s). Regarding the complete study: The study used deep quantitative T cell receptor repertoire profiling to track responses to a trivalent subunit inactivated influenza vaccine.

The table lists this clonotype with a few counts. Its antigen is not yet known. It has no much larger one-base neighbor in the sample; base qualities were not kept. CDR1 and CDR2 (MNHEY, SVGEGT) derive from the germline V gene. V trim: 2 bases; J trim: 5 bases; unmatched bases: 10. The CDR3 holds 16 amino acids from the cysteine to the phenylalanine. The CDR3 DNA has 48 bases and is translated from base 1. Libraries came from RT-PCR. Sequencing instrument: Illumina HiSeq 2500. Using fastp at Q25 and MiXCR, TCRdb reprocessed the public reads and kept productive beta chains. Each CDR3 protein appears once, grouped with its most common genes and DNA. In this sample the table shows 650,000 to 850,000 distinct CDR3 sequences, around 14% of which occur a single time. Approximately 7% of the sample is held by the ten biggest clonotypes. Paper-wide results and their limitations: It was suggested by the authors that each seasonal influenza vaccination may recruit only a limited number of new T cells.

This specimen was PBMCs from blood, taken less than 15 days before vaccination. The TCR sequence derives from a middle-aged man who received an inactivated influenza vaccine. Donor details come from another sample of the same person, matched by shared clones. This receptor chain uses TRBV6-2 or TRBV6-3 and TRBJ2-3; 7 central bases correspond to TRBD1. CDR3 sequence: CASSYQDRERGDTQYF. The DNA is TGTGCCAGCAGTTACCAAGACAGGGAAAGGGGAGATACGCAGTATTTT.